The sequence of this T cell receptor (beta chain) was determined in a study of T cells in tuberculosis. Study observations and caveats: Shorter CDR3-alpha in active tuberculosis partly drove smaller distances.

Time point meaning: new active TB diagnosis, blood taken before or within 7 days of starting treatment. Tuberculosis was confirmed by positive sputum smear and/or M. tuberculosis culture. Each clinical donor contributed on average about 96,000 T cells from unsorted cryopreserved PBMC. Comments on this clone: Its antigen is unidentified.

The germline V gene encodes CDR1 LNHDA and CDR2 SQIVND (reference sequence). CDR3 length equals 15 residues. Losses at the gene ends were 6 bases for V and 1 base for J; bases not matched to a gene: 6. Libraries were prepared by immunoSEQ multiplex PCR; TCRdb keeps only in-frame clonotypes and omits some of them. This table holds approximately 40,000 clones, approximately 94% found once. The sequence came from an adult with tuberculosis. The source was PBMCs, collected at tuberculosis diagnosis. V gene TRBV19 combines with J gene TRBJ1-5; 7 nucleotides agree with TRBD1. DNA for the CDR3: TGTGCCAGTAGCACAGGACAGGTCAGCAATCAGCCCCAGCATTTT. This encodes CASSTGQVSNQPQHF.